These 9 T cell receptor beta chains originate from one sample sequenced in a study of blood T cell repertoires in COVID-19. Libraries were prepared by immunoSEQ multiplex PCR; TCRdb keeps only in-frame clonotypes and omits some of them. Of about 280,000 clones in the sample, more than 85% are singletons; the top ten hold approximately 3%. Sequenced: PBMCs or T cells enriched from blood (not recorded which). The receptors were gathered from a man aged 35-49 years who had been exposed to COVID-19.

The rearrangement links TRBV19 to TRBJ2-4, with TRBD1 as a possible D gene (6 bases). Germline lookup yields CDR1 LNHDA and CDR2 SQIVND (reference sequence). Between the trimmed V and J ends, which lost 1 base and 3 bases, there was a span of 13 bases. This CDR3 is built from 16 residues. CDR3 in amino acids: CASSIVAGVDKNIQYF. As DNA, the CDR3 is TGTGCCAGTAGTATAGTTGCAGGGGTCGACAAAAACATTCAGTACTTC.

The chain couples TRBV5-4 to TRBJ2-5; 9 nucleotides line up with TRBD1. This CDR3 contains 14 residues. CDR1 and CDR2 (germline): SGHNT, YYREEE (reference sequence). V shed 4 bases, J shed 4 bases, and the junction held 5 bases outside the gene matches. CDR3 in amino acids: CASSMEQGAETQYF. The CDR3 DNA reads TGTGCCAGCAGCATGGAACAGGGGGCAGAGACCCAGTACTTC.

The genes are TRBV7-2 and TRBJ1-1; weak D call: TRBD1 (5 bases). The V end was cut by 2 bases, the J end by 1 base, with 11 bases between. The germline V gene has CDR1 SGHTA and CDR2 FQGNSA. There are 15 residues in the CDR3. The CDR3 sequence: CASSLQGLRNTEAFF. CDR3 in DNA: TGTGCCAGCAGCTTACAGGGTCTTAGGAACACTGAAGCTTTCTTT.

CDR3 sequence (DNA): TGTGCCAGCAGACCGGACAGGGACTATGGCTACACCTTC. Its protein is CASRPDRDYGYTF. The V and J genes are TRBV6-5 and TRBJ1-2; 8 positions agree with TRBD1. The J segment lost 3 bases and the V segment lost 6 bases, leaving 3 bases of the junction unmatched. Germline V CDR1 and CDR2: MNHEY, SVGAGI. The CDR3 loop spans 13 amino acids.

The rearrangement uses TRBV28 and TRBJ1-2; no definite D call. The germline V gene encodes CDR1 MDHEN and CDR2 SYDVKM. This CDR3 comprises 14 residues. V was shortened by 4 bases and J by 4 bases, with 13 bases between the two germline ends. CDR3 DNA: TGTGCCAGCAGTTCCCACAGTGCAATCTATGGCTACACCTTC. Translated, it gives CASSSHSAIYGYTF.

V and J are TRBV12-5 and TRBJ1-2, with D hard to call. V was cut by 4 bases and J by 8 bases, with 8 bases left in between. Germline V gene data show CDR1 as LGHNT and CDR2 as FRNRAP. The CDR3 contains 11 residues. CDR3 sequence: CASGSSVGYTF. The DNA of the CDR3 is TGTGCTAGTGGTTCTTCTGTCGGCTACACCTTC. Together with reference TRBV12-5 and TRBJ1-2, the CDR3 gives the full variable domain: DARVTQTPRHKVTEMGQEVTMRCQPILGHNTVFWYRQTMMQGLELLAYFRNRAPLDDSGMPKDRFSAEMPDATLATLKIQPSEPRDSAVYFCASGSSVGYTFGSGTRLTVV.

The chain couples TRBV6-2 or TRBV6-3 to TRBJ1-1; D is unclear. V was shortened by 1 base and J by 1 base, with 10 bases between the two germline ends. The CDR3 contains 15 residues. Germline V CDR1 and CDR2: MNHEY, SVGEGT. This CDR3 is CASSYFAGGNTEAFF. The CDR3 DNA is TGTGCCAGCAGTTACTTCGCAGGTGGGAACACTGAAGCTTTCTTT.

The V gene is TRBV28, the J gene TRBJ1-2; tentative D call: TRBD1 (5 bases). The V gene's germline CDR1 is MDHEN and CDR2 SYDVKM. CDR3 size: 12 residues. Trimming removed 3 bases from V and 8 bases from J, with 10 bases in between. CDR3 sequence: CASSLAGRGYTF. The CDR3 DNA reads TGTGCCAGCAGTTTGGCAGGGCGCGGCTACACCTTC.

The chain is built from TRBV28 and TRBJ1-4; TRBD1 might be the D (5 bases). The CDR3 totals 12 residues. Germline CDR1 MDHEN, CDR2 SYDVKM. V lost 7 bases to trimming and J lost 10 bases, with 13 bases between them. CDR3 in DNA: TGTGCCAGCACCTACGGCGGGGGAAAACTGTTTTTT. It specifies CASTYGGGKLFF.